The 9 T cell receptor beta chains listed next were all sequenced from one sample in a study of response to subunit inactivated influenza vaccine (dated by TCRdb to between 2017 and 2018). The library came from RT-PCR. The run used an Illumina HiSeq 2500. The raw public reads went through TCRdb reprocessing: fastp at Q25, MiXCR clone calling, in-frame beta chains kept. One record per CDR3 amino acid sequence lists the most common genes and DNA. The sample yields about 800,000 distinct CDR3 sequences; around 20% were counted once. Roughly 10% of the sample belongs to the ten largest clones. Sequenced here: PBMCs from blood, sampled roughly 5 days after vaccination. All receptors derive from a man aged 45-60 years who received an inactivated influenza vaccine. Donor details come from another sample of the same person, matched by shared clones.

There are a few counts of this clonotype. The chain is built from TRBV6-5 and TRBJ2-1; D not certain. Germline-derived CDR1 and CDR2 are MNHEY and SVGAGI. Trimming stripped 0 bases from V and 5 bases from J, with 14 bases between. The CDR3 contains 16 residues. CDR3 region: CASSYSGLMGHNEQFF. The CDR3 DNA follows: TGTGCCAGCAGTTACTCGGGGTTGATGGGCCACAATGAGCAGTTCTTC.

The chain links TRBV5-1 to TRBJ2-7; the D gene is possibly TRBD1 (5 bases). The V gene lost 0 bases and the J gene lost 2 bases, with 15 bases spanning the gap. CDR3 length: 16 residues. In germline, CDR1 is SGHRS, CDR2 YFSETQ. The CDR3 region is CASSLEGDRYPYEQYF. DNA for the CDR3: TGCGCCAGCAGCTTGGAGGGTGACAGATATCCCTACGAGCAGTACTTC.

The gene calls are TRBV6-6 and TRBJ2-7; D is uncertain. The CDR3 runs to 13 residues. The V end lost 6 bases, the J end lost 3 bases, and 12 bases lay between the germline ends. The germline V gene encodes CDR1 MNHNY and CDR2 SVGAGI (reference sequence). The CDR3 nucleotides are TGTGCCAGCAGCCCCCGACCGATCTACGAGCAGTACTTC. Residues: CASSPRPIYEQYF.

This chain uses TRBV3-1 with TRBJ1-2; unclear D gene. Trimming pared 2 bases from V and 2 bases from J, leaving 9 bases between. CDR1 is LGHDT, CDR2 YNNKEL, per germline (reference sequence). The CDR3 is made up of 14 amino acids. The CDR3 nucleotides read TGTGCCAGCAGCCAAATCAAAGTCAACTATGGCTACACCTTC. Protein sequence: CASSQIKVNYGYTF.

Only a few counts were recorded for this clonotype. This chain links TRBV6-5 with TRBJ2-4; TRBD1 agrees at 12 bases. After removal of 0 bases from V and 0 bases from J, the junction contained 3 bases not matched to a gene. CDR1 is MNHEY, CDR2 SVGAGI, per germline. The CDR3 totals 18 residues. The CDR3 bases are TGTGCCAGCAGTTACTCCGCGGGACAGGGGGCAGCCAAAAACATTCAGTACTTC. This translates into CASSYSAGQGAAKNIQYF.

V and J are TRBV5-1 and TRBJ2-7; 9 nucleotides match TRBD1. The V gene's germline CDR1 is SGHRS and CDR2 YFSETQ. V was clipped by 1 base and J by 3 bases; unmatched bases: 11. The CDR3 covers 17 residues. The CDR3 region has the DNA TGCGCCAGCAGCTTGCAAACTTCCGGGACAGGGAACTACGAGCAGTACTTC. Amino acid sequence: CASSLQTSGTGNYEQYF.

The chain joins TRBV27 to TRBJ2-1; TRBD2 matches at 14 bases. V dropped 5 bases and J dropped 4; count of bases not matched to a gene: 4. The CDR3 covers 16 residues. Germline V lookup: CDR1 MNHEY, CDR2 SMNVEV (reference sequence). CDR3 bases: TGTGCCAGCAGTAAGGGACTAGCGGGGGTTTACAATGAGCAGTTCTTC. Amino acids: CASSKGLAGVYNEQFF.

V and J are TRBV10-3 and TRBJ2-7; 8 nucleotides align to TRBD1. The CDR3 length is 15 residues. The V gene's germline CDR1 is ENHRY and CDR2 SYGVKD. The V gene end was trimmed by 10 bases and the J gene end by 3 bases; junction bases not matched to a gene: 14. CDR3 in amino acids: CATVPGQAPNYEQYF. DNA of the CDR3: TGTGCCACCGTACCGGGACAGGCCCCTAACTACGAGCAGTACTTC.

This clonotype was picked up a small number of times. The chain is built from TRBV12-3 or TRBV12-4 and TRBJ1-5, with 9 bases fitting TRBD1. This CDR3 is built from 15 residues. Trimming at V came to 1 base and at J to 5 bases, leaving 3 bases not matched to a gene. The CDR3: CASSLGGQGHQPQHF. DNA of the CDR3: TGTGCCAGCAGTTTAGGGGGACAGGGACATCAGCCCCAGCATTTT.